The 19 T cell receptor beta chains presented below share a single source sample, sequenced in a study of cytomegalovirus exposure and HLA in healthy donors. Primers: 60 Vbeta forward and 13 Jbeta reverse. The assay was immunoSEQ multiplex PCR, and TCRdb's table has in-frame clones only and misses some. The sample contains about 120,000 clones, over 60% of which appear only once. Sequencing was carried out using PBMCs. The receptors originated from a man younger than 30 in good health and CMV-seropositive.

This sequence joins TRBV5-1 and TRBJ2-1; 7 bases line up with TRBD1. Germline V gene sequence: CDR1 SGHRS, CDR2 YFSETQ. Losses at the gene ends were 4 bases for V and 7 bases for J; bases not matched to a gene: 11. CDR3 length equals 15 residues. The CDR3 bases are TGCGCCAGCAGCGCCCGACAGGGAGAAGGGAATGAGCAGTTCTTC. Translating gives CASSARQGEGNEQFF.

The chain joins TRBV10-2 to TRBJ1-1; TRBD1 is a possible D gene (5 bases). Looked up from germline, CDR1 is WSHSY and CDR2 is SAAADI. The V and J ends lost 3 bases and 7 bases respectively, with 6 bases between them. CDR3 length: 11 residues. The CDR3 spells CASSDRVEAFF. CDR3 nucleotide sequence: TGCGCCAGCAGTGACAGGGTTGAAGCTTTCTTT.

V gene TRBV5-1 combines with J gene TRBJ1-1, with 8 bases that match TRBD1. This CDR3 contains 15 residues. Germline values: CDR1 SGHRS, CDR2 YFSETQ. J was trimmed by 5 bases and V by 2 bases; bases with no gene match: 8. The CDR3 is CASSFEGTGITEAFF. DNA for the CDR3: TGCGCCAGCAGCTTCGAAGGGACAGGAATAACTGAAGCTTTCTTT.

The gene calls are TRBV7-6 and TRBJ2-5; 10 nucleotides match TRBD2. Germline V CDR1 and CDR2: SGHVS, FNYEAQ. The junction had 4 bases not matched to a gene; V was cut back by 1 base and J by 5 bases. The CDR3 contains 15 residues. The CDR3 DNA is TGTGCCAGCAGCTTAGTAGCGGGGGGCTGGGAGACCCAGTACTTC. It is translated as CASSLVAGGWETQYF.

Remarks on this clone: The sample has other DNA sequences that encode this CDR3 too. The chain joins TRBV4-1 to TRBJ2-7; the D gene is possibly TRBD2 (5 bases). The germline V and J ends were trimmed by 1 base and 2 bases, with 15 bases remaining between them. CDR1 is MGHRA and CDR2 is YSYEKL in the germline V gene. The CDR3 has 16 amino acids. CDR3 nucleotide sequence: TGCGCCAGCAGCCAAGTTAGCGACTCGCCGGCCTACGAGCAGTACTTC. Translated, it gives CASSQVSDSPAYEQYF.

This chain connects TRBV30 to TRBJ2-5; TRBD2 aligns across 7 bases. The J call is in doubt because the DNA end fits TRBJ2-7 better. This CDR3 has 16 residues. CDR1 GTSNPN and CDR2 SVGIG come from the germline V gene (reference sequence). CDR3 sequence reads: CAWTNLLGAGADEQYF. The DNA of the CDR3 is TGTGCCTGGACTAACCTCCTAGGGGCGGGAGCAGACGAGCAGTACTTC.

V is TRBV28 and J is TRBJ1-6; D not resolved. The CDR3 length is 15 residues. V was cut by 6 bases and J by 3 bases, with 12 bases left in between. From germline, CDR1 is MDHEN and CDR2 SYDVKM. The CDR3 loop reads CASRQTDNYNSPLHF. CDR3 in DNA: TGTGCCAGCAGACAAACCGACAACTATAATTCACCCCTCCACTTT.

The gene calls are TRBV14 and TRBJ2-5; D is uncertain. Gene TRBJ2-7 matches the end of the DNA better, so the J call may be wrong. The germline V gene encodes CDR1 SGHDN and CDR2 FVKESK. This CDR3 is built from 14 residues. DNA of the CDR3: TGTGCCAGCAGCCTCAGACCGGGTGGCGCCGAGCAGTACTTC. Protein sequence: CASSLRPGGAEQYF.

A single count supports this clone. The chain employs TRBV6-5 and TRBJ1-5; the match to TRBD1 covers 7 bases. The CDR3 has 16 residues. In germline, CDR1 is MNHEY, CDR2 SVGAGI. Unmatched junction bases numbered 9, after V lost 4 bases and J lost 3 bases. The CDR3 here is CASSSGGSRVNQPQHF. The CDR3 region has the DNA TGTGCCAGCAGTTCAGGGGGAAGCAGGGTCAATCAGCCCCAGCATTTT.

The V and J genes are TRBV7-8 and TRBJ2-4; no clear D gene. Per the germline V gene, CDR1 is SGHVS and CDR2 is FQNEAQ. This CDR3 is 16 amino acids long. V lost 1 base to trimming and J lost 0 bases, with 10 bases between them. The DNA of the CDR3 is TGTGCCAGCAGCTTAGAACGGTTTCTAGCCAAAAACATTCAGTACTTC. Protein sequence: CASSLERFLAKNIQYF.

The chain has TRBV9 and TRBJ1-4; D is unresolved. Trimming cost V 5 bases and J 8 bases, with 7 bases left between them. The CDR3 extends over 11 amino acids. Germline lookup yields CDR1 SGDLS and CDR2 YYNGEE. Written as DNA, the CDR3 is TGTGCCAGCAGTCGCGGGGAAAAACTGTTTTTT. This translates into CASSRGEKLFF.

CDR3 region: CASSTGTGQPQHF. CDR3 bases: TGTGCCAGCAGTACCGGGACAGGACAGCCCCAGCATTTT. This chain links TRBV6-1 with TRBJ1-5, with 8 positions matching TRBD1. V dropped 5 bases and J dropped 7; count of bases not matched to a gene: 4. The CDR3 runs 13 residues. The germline V gene has CDR1 MNHNS and CDR2 SASEGT.

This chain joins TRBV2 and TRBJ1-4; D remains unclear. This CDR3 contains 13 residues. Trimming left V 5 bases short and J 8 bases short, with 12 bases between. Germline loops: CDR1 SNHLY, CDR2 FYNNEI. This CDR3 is CASSLAPQEKLFF. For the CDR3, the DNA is TGTGCCAGCAGTCTGGCCCCGCAGGAAAAACTGTTTTTT.

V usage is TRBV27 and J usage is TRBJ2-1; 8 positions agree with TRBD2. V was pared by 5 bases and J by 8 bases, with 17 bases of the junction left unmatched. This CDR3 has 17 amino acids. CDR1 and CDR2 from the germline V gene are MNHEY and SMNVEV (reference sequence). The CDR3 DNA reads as TGTGCCAGCAGTAAGGACCGCTACGGGACTAGAGTGCATGAGCAGTTCTTC. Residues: CASSKDRYGTRVHEQFF.

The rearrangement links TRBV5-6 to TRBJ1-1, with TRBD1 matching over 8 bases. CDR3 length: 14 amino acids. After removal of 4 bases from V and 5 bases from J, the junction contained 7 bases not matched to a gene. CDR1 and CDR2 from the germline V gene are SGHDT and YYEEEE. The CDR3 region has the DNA TGTGCCAGCAGCCCCAGGGGGCTTCGTACTGAAGCTTTCTTT. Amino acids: CASSPRGLRTEAFF.

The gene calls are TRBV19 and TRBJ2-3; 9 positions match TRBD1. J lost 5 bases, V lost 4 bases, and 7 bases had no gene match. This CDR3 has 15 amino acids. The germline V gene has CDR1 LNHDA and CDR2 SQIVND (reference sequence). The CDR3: CASSRGDRVGDTQYF. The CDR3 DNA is TGTGCCAGTAGTAGGGGGGACAGGGTCGGAGATACGCAGTATTTT.

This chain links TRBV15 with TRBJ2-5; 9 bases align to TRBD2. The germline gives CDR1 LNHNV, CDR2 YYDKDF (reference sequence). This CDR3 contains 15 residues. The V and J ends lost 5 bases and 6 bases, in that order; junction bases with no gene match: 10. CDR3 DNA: TGTGCCACCAGCTCAGGACTAGCGCACTACAAGACCCAGTACTTC. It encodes CATSSGLAHYKTQYF.

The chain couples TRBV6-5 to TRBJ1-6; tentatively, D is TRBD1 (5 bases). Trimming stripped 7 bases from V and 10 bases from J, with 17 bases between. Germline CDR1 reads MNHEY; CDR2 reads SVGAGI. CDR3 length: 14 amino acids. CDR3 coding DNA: TGTGCCAGCAAGATGGGGGGGAGGGAATCACCCCTCCACTTT. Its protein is CASKMGGRESPLHF.

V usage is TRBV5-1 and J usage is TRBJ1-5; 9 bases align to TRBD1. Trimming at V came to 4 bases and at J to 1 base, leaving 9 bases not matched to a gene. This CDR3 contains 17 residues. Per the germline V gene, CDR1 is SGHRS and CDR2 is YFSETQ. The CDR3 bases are TGCGCCAGCAGCCCATCCACGACAGGGGGAAGCAATCAGCCCCAGCATTTT. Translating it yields CASSPSTTGGSNQPQHF. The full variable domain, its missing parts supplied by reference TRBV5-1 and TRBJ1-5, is KAGVTQTPRYLIKTRGQQVTLSCSPISGHRSVSWYQQTPGQGLQFLFEYFSETQRNKGNFPGRFSGRQFSNSRSEMNVSTLELGDSALYLCASSPSTTGGSNQPQHFGDGTRLSIL.